This TCR beta chain is drawn from a study of cytomegalovirus exposure and HLA in healthy donors. Study outcomes and limitations: The dataset shows that most TCR sequences were rare, while some public TCRs occurred in many donors.

To note about this clone: The antigen is not known.

V lost 1 base and J lost 0, with 10 bases in between. This CDR3 has 15 amino acids. Germline V gene lookup returns CDR1 SGHAT and CDR2 FQNNGV. Measured with immunoSEQ multiplex PCR; TCRdb has only the in-frame clones, and not every one. The sample lists tens of thousands of clones, 85% to 95% occurring once. The V gene is TRBV11-2, the J gene TRBJ2-7; unclear D gene. Sequenced: PBMCs. The source of this sequence is a woman aged 18-29 years in good health and CMV-seronegative. The CDR3 loop is CASSLVGRHSYEQYF. The DNA of the CDR3 is TGTGCCAGCAGCTTAGTTGGCAGGCACTCCTACGAGCAGTACTTC.